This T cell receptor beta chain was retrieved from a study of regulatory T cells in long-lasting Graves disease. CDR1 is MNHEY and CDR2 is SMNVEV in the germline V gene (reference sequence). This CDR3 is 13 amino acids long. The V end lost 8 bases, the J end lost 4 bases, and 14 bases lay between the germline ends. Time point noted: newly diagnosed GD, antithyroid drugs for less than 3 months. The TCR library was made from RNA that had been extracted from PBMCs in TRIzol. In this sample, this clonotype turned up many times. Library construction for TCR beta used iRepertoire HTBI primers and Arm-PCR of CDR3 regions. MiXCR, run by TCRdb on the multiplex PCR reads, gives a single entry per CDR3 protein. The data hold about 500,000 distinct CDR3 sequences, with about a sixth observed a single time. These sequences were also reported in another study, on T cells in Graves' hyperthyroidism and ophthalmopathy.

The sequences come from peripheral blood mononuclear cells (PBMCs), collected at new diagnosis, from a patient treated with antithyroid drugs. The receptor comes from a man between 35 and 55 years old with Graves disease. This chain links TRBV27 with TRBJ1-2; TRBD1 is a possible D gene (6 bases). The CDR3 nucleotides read TGTGCCAGCCGTACTAGACAGGCCTATGGCTACACCTTC. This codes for CASRTRQAYGYTF.